The entry below describes one T cell receptor (beta chain). Its antigen is undetermined. Researchers ran the PCR with 60 Vbeta and 13 Jbeta primers. The data were produced by immunoSEQ multiplex PCR, yet TCRdb's version contains in-frame clones alone and is incomplete. Of fewer than 150,000 clones listed, under 85% were seen once; the top ten hold 5.8%. Looked up from germline, CDR1 is SGHVS and CDR2 is FQNEAQ. V was shortened by 1 base and J by 2 bases, with 12 bases between the two germline ends. This CDR3 comprises 15 residues. The data stem from a study of cytomegalovirus exposure and HLA in healthy donors. General study points: When a later analysis was performed, an Asian-associated ancestry cluster reportedly had fewer N-insertions than the roughly 700-donor mean. Most subjects had HLA-A and HLA-B alleles reportedly predicted accurately by TCR beta sequences. Equally common other TCR beta chains were less clonally expanded than HLA-associated ones, a later analysis found. For most TCR beta V segments, an earlier analysis put the productive rate at about 90% or about 30% of the time.

This receptor was obtained from a woman aged 45 to 65 in good health and CMV-seropositive. The chain recombines TRBV7-8 with TRBJ2-7; D possibly corresponds to TRBD1 (5 bases). Sequenced material: PBMCs. For the CDR3, the DNA is TGTGCCAGCAGCTTAGAGGCAGGGTCCGCCTACGAGCAGTACTTC. This encodes CASSLEAGSAYEQYF.